These 6 T cell receptor beta chains were sequenced from one sample in a study of Ad26.COV2.S vaccination and SARS-CoV-2 variants. Here immunoSEQ multiplex PCR was the method, and the copy in TCRdb shows in-frame clones only, minus some. The sample contains some 330,000 clones, 90% of which appear only once. Treatment given: about 20 received Ad26.COV2.S at low or high dose, single or two shots; about 5 received placebo; per-sample allocation not given. It was on day 63 after the first vaccine or placebo injection that samples were taken. The sample here was peripheral blood, taken in a trial of Ad26.COV2.S vaccine versus placebo. These receptors were obtained from a person between 18 and 59 years old who received the Ad26.COV2.S COVID-19 vaccine or a placebo.

The gene calls are TRBV19 and TRBJ2-1, with 10 bases fitting TRBD2. CDR3 size: 14 residues. In germline, CDR1 is LNHDA, CDR2 SQIVND (reference sequence). J lost 10 bases, V lost 3 bases, and 6 bases had no gene match. CDR3 DNA sequence: TGTGCCAGTAGTATGCAAGCTAGCGGGGGAGAGCAGTTCTTC. Translation: CASSMQASGGEQFF.

The genes are TRBV6-2 or TRBV6-3 and TRBJ1-2, with D hard to call. The ends were cut back, 2 bases at V and 4 bases at J, with 2 bases in the middle. Germline V gives CDR1 MNHEY, CDR2 SVGEGT. The CDR3 has 11 amino acids. This chain's CDR3 is CASSYAYGYTF. The CDR3 DNA reads TGTGCCAGCAGTTACGCCTATGGCTACACCTTC.

This chain connects TRBV12-3 or TRBV12-4 to TRBJ1-1; D remains unclear. The length of the CDR3 is 12 residues. V was cut by 6 bases and J by 4 bases, with 9 bases left in between. CDR3 sequence: CASRPGPTEAFF. CDR3 DNA sequence: TGTGCCAGCAGACCCGGGCCCACTGAAGCTTTCTTT.

J is TRBJ1-3 and V is TRBV9, with unresolved D. Germline V gene lookup returns CDR1 SGDLS and CDR2 YYNGEE. This CDR3 region has 18 residues. The ends were cut back, 3 bases at V and 0 bases at J, with 19 bases in the middle. The CDR3 DNA sequence: TGTGCCAGCAGCGCACCCCCTAAGGCAGCTCTCTCTGGAAACACCATATATTTT. This sequence encodes CASSAPPKAALSGNTIYF.

The V call is TRBV20-1, the J call TRBJ2-1; D not resolved. Trimming shortened V by 6 bases and J by 8 bases, and 11 bases separated the two germline ends. The CDR3 is 11 residues long. Germline V gives CDR1 DFQATT, CDR2 SNEGSKA (reference sequence). The CDR3 region is CSAPGYDEQFF. The CDR3 DNA reads as TGCAGTGCCCCCGGGTACGATGAGCAGTTCTTC.

The chain combines TRBV11-3 with TRBJ2-1; 10 bases align to TRBD2. The J segment lost 3 bases and the V segment lost 6 bases, leaving 8 bases of the junction unmatched. The CDR3 loop spans 16 amino acids. The germline V gene encodes CDR1 SGHNT and CDR2 YENEEA. In DNA form, the CDR3 reads TGTGCCAGCAGTTTCGAGCGGGGGGGTCGCTACAATGAGCAGTTCTTC. Protein: CASSFERGGRYNEQFF.